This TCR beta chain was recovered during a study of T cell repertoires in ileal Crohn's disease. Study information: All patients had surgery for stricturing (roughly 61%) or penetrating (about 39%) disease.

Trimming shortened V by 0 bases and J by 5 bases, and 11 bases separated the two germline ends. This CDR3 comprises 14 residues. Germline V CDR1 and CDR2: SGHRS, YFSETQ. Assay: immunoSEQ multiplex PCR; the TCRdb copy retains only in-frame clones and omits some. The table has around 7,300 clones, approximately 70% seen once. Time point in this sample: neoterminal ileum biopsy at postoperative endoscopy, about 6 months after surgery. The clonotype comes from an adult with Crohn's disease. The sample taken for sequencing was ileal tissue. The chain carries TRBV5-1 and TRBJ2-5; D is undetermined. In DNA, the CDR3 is TGCGCCAGCAGCTTGGAGCCACCTCGGGAGACCCAGTACTTC. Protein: CASSLEPPRETQYF. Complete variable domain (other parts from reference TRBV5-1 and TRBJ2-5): KAGVTQTPRYLIKTRGQQVTLSCSPISGHRSVSWYQQTPGQGLQFLFEYFSETQRNKGNFPGRFSGRQFSNSRSEMNVSTLELGDSALYLCASSLEPPRETQYFGPGTRLLVL.